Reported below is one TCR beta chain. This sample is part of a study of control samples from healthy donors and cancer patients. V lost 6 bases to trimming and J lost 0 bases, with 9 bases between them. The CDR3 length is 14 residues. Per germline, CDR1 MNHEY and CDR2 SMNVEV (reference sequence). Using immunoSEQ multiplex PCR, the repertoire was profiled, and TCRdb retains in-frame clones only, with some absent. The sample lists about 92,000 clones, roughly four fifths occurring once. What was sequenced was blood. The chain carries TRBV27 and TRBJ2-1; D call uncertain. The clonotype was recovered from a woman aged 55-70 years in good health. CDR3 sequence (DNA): TGTGCCAGCAGATCCAGAAGCTCCTACAATGAGCAGTTCTTC. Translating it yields CASRSRSSYNEQFF.